The rows below give T cell receptor beta chains drawn from one sample of a study of regulatory T cells in long-lasting Graves disease. TCRdb re-analysed the multiplex PCR reads in MiXCR, keeping a single row per CDR3 protein. The sample consists of 500,000 to 700,000 distinct CDR3 sequences, roughly 16% of them appearing once. The same specimen was also included in a second study, on T cells in Graves' hyperthyroidism and ophthalmopathy.

This specimen consisted of peripheral blood mononuclear cells (PBMCs), obtained at new diagnosis, from a patient treated with antithyroid drugs. These receptors were taken from a woman aged 25 to 45 with Graves disease. Each CDR3 is given with its conserved first and last residue. The D gene is left open where the match is weak. Part of the rows lack a size; the others show once, few, many or a class for expanded clones.

d_call: TRBD1
j_call: TRBJ1-4
clone_size: many
v_call: TRBV2
cdr3_aa: CASSEGTGREKLFF
cdr3_nt: TGTGCCAGCAGTGAGGGGACAGGGCGCGAAAAACTGTTTTTT

d_call: .
j_call: TRBJ2-3
clone_size: few
v_call: TRBV20-1
cdr3_aa: CSARGHGDTDTQYF
cdr3_nt: TGCAGTGCTCGCGGCCACGGGGACACAGATACGCAGTATTTT

d_call: TRBD1
j_call: TRBJ1-2
clone_size: many
v_call: TRBV30
cdr3_aa: CAWSRGGINYGYTF
cdr3_nt: TGTGCCTGGAGTCGAGGGGGCATAAACTATGGCTACACCTTC

d_call: TRBD1
j_call: TRBJ2-5
clone_size: .
v_call: TRBV19
cdr3_aa: CASSRDRLETQYF
cdr3_nt: TGTGCCAGTAGCCGGGACAGACTAGAGACCCAGTACTTC

d_call: .
j_call: TRBJ2-7
clone_size: .
v_call: TRBV6-1
cdr3_aa: CASSDRGGTYEQYF
cdr3_nt: TGTGCCAGCAGCGATCGAGGGGGAACCTACGAGCAGTACTTC

d_call: .
j_call: TRBJ1-5
clone_size: .
v_call: TRBV28
cdr3_aa: CASREGVGEHQPQHF
cdr3_nt: TGTGCCAGCAGGGAGGGGGTGGGGGAACATCAGCCCCAGCATTTT

d_call: .
j_call: TRBJ2-1
clone_size: .
v_call: TRBV5-1
cdr3_aa: CASSPSTNPSYNEQFF
cdr3_nt: TGCGCCAGCAGCCCCTCGACTAACCCCTCCTACAATGAGCAGTTCTTC

d_call: .
j_call: TRBJ1-5
clone_size: few
v_call: TRBV30
cdr3_aa: CAWSAVTSNQPQHF
cdr3_nt: TGTGCCTGGAGTGCAGTAACAAGCAATCAGCCCCAGCATTTT

d_call: TRBD2
j_call: TRBJ2-3
clone_size: .
v_call: TRBV14
cdr3_aa: CASSQIEGLAGITDTQYF
cdr3_nt: TGTGCCAGCAGCCAGATAGAAGGACTAGCGGGAATCACAGATACGCAGTATTTT

d_call: .
j_call: TRBJ1-5
clone_size: few
v_call: TRBV19
cdr3_aa: CASRLRGLNQPQHF
cdr3_nt: TGTGCCAGTAGGCTCAGGGGATTAAATCAGCCCCAGCATTTT

d_call: TRBD2
j_call: TRBJ2-5
clone_size: many
v_call: TRBV7-3
cdr3_aa: CASSLTAGVRETQYF
cdr3_nt: TGTGCCAGCAGCTTAACTGCGGGAGTACGGGAGACCCAGTACTTC

d_call: TRBD2
j_call: TRBJ2-1
clone_size: many
v_call: TRBV24-1
cdr3_aa: CATSDVSGGVNEQFF
cdr3_nt: TGTGCCACCAGTGACGTTAGCGGGGGAGTGAATGAGCAGTTCTTC

d_call: .
j_call: TRBJ2-7
clone_size: .
v_call: TRBV24-1
cdr3_aa: CATSDPDRYEQYF
cdr3_nt: TGTGCCACCAGTGACCCTGACAGATACGAGCAGTACTTC

d_call: .
j_call: TRBJ2-1
clone_size: few
v_call: TRBV5-1
cdr3_aa: CASSSSSGEGVNEQFF
cdr3_nt: TGCGCCAGCAGCTCTTCTAGCGGAGAGGGGGTCAATGAGCAGTTCTTC

d_call: .
j_call: TRBJ1-4
clone_size: many
v_call: TRBV12-3/TRBV12-4
cdr3_aa: CASRPGTENEKLFF
cdr3_nt: TGTGCCAGCAGACCCGGGACGGAGAATGAAAAACTGTTTTTT

d_call: .
j_call: TRBJ2-5
clone_size: .
v_call: TRBV29-1
cdr3_aa: CSVEGQETQYF
cdr3_nt: TGCAGCGTTGAAGGTCAAGAGACCCAGTACTTC

d_call: TRBD2
j_call: TRBJ2-3
clone_size: many
v_call: TRBV7-2
cdr3_aa: CASSPELAGGKTDTQYF
cdr3_nt: TGTGCCAGCAGCCCAGAACTAGCGGGAGGTAAAACAGATACGCAGTATTTT